This is a list of T cell receptor beta chains from one sample in a study of CD8 T cells in ankylosing spondylitis. A single record per CDR3 protein comes from TCRdb applying MiXCR to the 5' RACE reads. The table includes 150,000 to 200,000 distinct CDR3 sequences, 10% to 15% detected once. The material sequenced was blood, either unsorted or a sorted T cell fraction (not recorded which). The receptors come from a female donor with ankylosing spondylitis or in good health (not recorded which). Each CDR3 is given with its conserved first and last residue. D genes are given only for firm matches. Expanded clones get a size class; other rows say once, few or many, or leave the size out.

d_gene: -; j_gene: TRBJ2-6; abundance: few; v_gene: TRBV20-1; CDR3nt: TGCAGTGCTAGAGATCGGATGTCTGGGGCCAACGTCCTGACTTTC; CDR3aa: CSARDRMSGANVLTF
d_gene: -; j_gene: TRBJ2-3; abundance: -; v_gene: TRBV7-2; CDR3nt: TGTGCCAGCAGCTTAGTTGTTGATACGCAGTATTTT; CDR3aa: CASSLVVDTQYF
d_gene: -; j_gene: TRBJ2-1; abundance: many; v_gene: TRBV6-1; CDR3nt: TGTGCCAGCACCGAGGGTACTAGCTCCCTTTCCTACAATGAGCAGTTCTTC; CDR3aa: CASTEGTSSLSYNEQFF
d_gene: TRBD2; j_gene: TRBJ2-7; abundance: many; v_gene: TRBV7-2; CDR3nt: TGTGCCAGCCGACGGGGGGACTACGAGCAGTACTTC; CDR3aa: CASRRGDYEQYF
d_gene: TRBD2; j_gene: TRBJ2-1; abundance: many; v_gene: TRBV12-3/TRBV12-4; CDR3nt: TGTGCCAGCAGTTTACTTCAGGGAGGGTCCTACAATGAGCAGTTCTTC; CDR3aa: CASSLLQGGSYNEQFF
d_gene: TRBD2; j_gene: TRBJ2-1; abundance: many; v_gene: TRBV6-1; CDR3nt: TGTGCCAGCAGTCCAGGGACTAGCGGCAACAATGAGCAGTTCTTC; CDR3aa: CASSPGTSGNNEQFF
d_gene: TRBD2; j_gene: TRBJ2-7; abundance: few; v_gene: TRBV9; CDR3nt: TGTGCCAGCAGCGTAGTCGGGACTAGCGGCTACGAGCAGTACTTC; CDR3aa: CASSVVGTSGYEQYF
d_gene: -; j_gene: TRBJ1-1; abundance: many; v_gene: TRBV7-9; CDR3nt: TGTGCCAGCAGCCCGATTGCGGGAGGCACTGAAGCTTTCTTT; CDR3aa: CASSPIAGGTEAFF
d_gene: TRBD1; j_gene: TRBJ1-1; abundance: many; v_gene: TRBV5-1; CDR3nt: TGCGCCAGCAGCGGGGGGACAGGTATGACTGAAGCTTTCTTT; CDR3aa: CASSGGTGMTEAFF
d_gene: TRBD2; j_gene: TRBJ2-3; abundance: -; v_gene: TRBV3-1; CDR3nt: TGTGCCAGCAGCCAACAAGCGGGGGGCACAGATACGCAGTATTTT; CDR3aa: CASSQQAGGTDTQYF
d_gene: -; j_gene: TRBJ1-4; abundance: -; v_gene: TRBV7-2; CDR3nt: TGTGCCAGCAGCTTAGGGCAGGGGAGTTTCGGTGAAAAACTGTTTTTT; CDR3aa: CASSLGQGSFGEKLFF
d_gene: TRBD1; j_gene: TRBJ2-1; abundance: many; v_gene: TRBV24-1; CDR3nt: TGTGCCACCGAGGGACAGGGACGGAATGAGCAGTTCTTC; CDR3aa: CATEGQGRNEQFF
d_gene: -; j_gene: TRBJ2-2; abundance: many; v_gene: TRBV5-1; CDR3nt: TGCGCCAGCAGCTGGACACCCAATACCGGGGAGCTGTTTTTT; CDR3aa: CASSWTPNTGELFF
d_gene: -; j_gene: TRBJ1-1; abundance: many; v_gene: TRBV12-3/TRBV12-4; CDR3nt: TGTGCCAGCAGTTTATCGGAGGGGGGCACTGAAGCTTTCTTT; CDR3aa: CASSLSEGGTEAFF
d_gene: TRBD1; j_gene: TRBJ2-6; abundance: -; v_gene: TRBV27; CDR3nt: TGTGCCAGCAGTTTATCCGACAGGGTTCCCTCTGGGGCCAACGTCCTGACTTTC; CDR3aa: CASSLSDRVPSGANVLTF
d_gene: TRBD2; j_gene: TRBJ2-1; abundance: few; v_gene: TRBV19; CDR3nt: TGTGCCAGTAGGCTAAGCGGGAGAGGGAATGAGCAGTTCTTC; CDR3aa: CASRLSGRGNEQFF
d_gene: -; j_gene: TRBJ1-2; abundance: many; v_gene: TRBV7-3; CDR3nt: TGTGCCAGCAGTCAGAGCCCTAACTATGGCTACACCTTC; CDR3aa: CASSQSPNYGYTF
d_gene: TRBD2; j_gene: TRBJ2-7; abundance: many; v_gene: TRBV7-2; CDR3nt: TGTGCCAGCAGCTTAGGGCTAGCGGGACAGTACGAGCAGTACTTC; CDR3aa: CASSLGLAGQYEQYF
d_gene: -; j_gene: TRBJ2-7; abundance: -; v_gene: TRBV6-1; CDR3nt: TGTGCCAGCAGTGTTAAGGGTCTCGAGCAGTACTTC; CDR3aa: CASSVKGLEQYF